These 30 T cell receptor beta chains were sequenced from one sample in a study of blood T cell repertoires in COVID-19 (TCRdb year 2020). The library was generated by the immunoSEQ multiplex PCR assay. TCRdb mirrors the immuneACCESS table, restricted to in-frame sequences. Some clones are absent from its copies; in checked studies, under half trace to an unresolved V gene, and the reason for the others is unknown. For this sample there are 35,000 or so clones; less than 95% appear just once. The ten biggest clones cover roughly 5% of the sample. Source material: peripheral blood. The receptor set was obtained from a human donor in a cohort sampled during active COVID-19.

CDR3 loop: CASSLAAGGLNNEQFF. CDR3 sequence (DNA): TGTGCCAGCAGCTTAGCAGCGGGAGGGCTAAATAATGAGCAGTTCTTC. The V and J genes are TRBV7-3 and TRBJ2-1; 10 positions match TRBD2. The germline V gene encodes CDR1 SGHTA and CDR2 FQGTGA. J gave up 7 bases and V 2 bases, and 8 bases lay outside the gene matches. This CDR3 region has 16 residues.

This rearrangement joins TRBV28 to TRBJ2-7, with 12 bases aligning to TRBD2. This CDR3 is 16 amino acids long. V trimming: 6 bases; J trimming: 3 bases; junction bases outside the gene matches: 9. From germline, CDR1 is MDHEN and CDR2 SYDVKM. CDR3 sequence: CASSTARTSGVYEQYF. Written as DNA, the CDR3 is TGTGCCAGCAGCACTGCGAGGACTAGCGGGGTCTACGAGCAGTACTTC. Using reference TRBV28 and TRBJ2-7 for the parts outside the CDR3, the full variable domain is DVKVTQSSRYLVKRTGEKVFLECVQDMDHENMFWYRQDPGLGLRLIYFSYDVKMKEKGDIPEGYSVSREKKERFSLILESASTNQTSMYLCASSTARTSGVYEQYFGPGTRLTVT.

The chain couples TRBV6-2 or TRBV6-3 to TRBJ1-5; the D gene is possibly TRBD1 (6 bases). V lost 6 bases, J lost 0 bases, and 12 bases lay in between. This CDR3 has 15 residues. Germline-derived CDR1 and CDR2 are MNHEY and SVGEGT. CDR3: CASSFQGLSNQPQHF. CDR3 nucleotides: TGTGCCAGCAGCTTCCAGGGGCTTAGCAATCAGCCCCAGCATTTT.

This chain links TRBV3-1 (or the pseudogene TRBV3-2) with TRBJ2-7, with TRBD1 matching 8 bases. Trimming at V came to 6 bases and at J to 2 bases, leaving 9 bases not matched to a gene. This CDR3 is 15 amino acids long. CDR1 LGHDT and CDR2 YNNKEL come from the germline V gene (reference sequence). CDR3: CASSPRDRRPYEQYF. The CDR3 region has the DNA TGTGCCAGCAGTCCCCGGGACAGGCGTCCCTACGAGCAGTACTTC.

The chain couples TRBV5-4 to TRBJ2-6; a weak D match, TRBD1 (6 bases). Trimming shortened V by 5 bases and J by 0 bases, and 12 bases separated the two germline ends. This CDR3 spans 16 amino acids. Germline CDR1 SGHNT, CDR2 YYREEE (reference sequence). The CDR3 sequence is CASRTKQGSGANVLTF. Here the CDR3 DNA reads TGTGCCAGCAGAACCAAACAGGGCTCTGGGGCCAACGTCCTGACTTTC. The full variable domain, with the rest looked up from reference TRBV5-4 and TRBJ2-6, is ETGVTQSPTHLIKTRGQQVTLRCSSQSGHNTVSWYQQALGQGPQFIFQYYREEENGRGNFPPRFSGLQFPNYSSELNVNALELDDSALYLCASRTKQGSGANVLTFGAGSRLTVL.

The chain uses TRBV11-2 and TRBJ2-1; 12 bases fit TRBD2. Trimming took 6 bases from V and 5 from J; bases not matched to a gene: 2. The CDR3 is made up of 14 amino acids. Germline CDR1 and CDR2: SGHAT and FQNNGV. In DNA form, the CDR3 reads TGTGCCAGCAGTTGGACTAGCGGGAACAATGAGCAGTTCTTC. This translates into CASSWTSGNNEQFF. Full variable domain (outside the CDR3, taken from reference TRBV11-2 and TRBJ2-1): EAGVAQSPRYKIIEKRQSVAFWCNPISGHATLYWYQQILGQGPKLLIQFQNNGVVDDSQLPKDRFSAERLKGVDSTLKIQPAKLEDSAVYLCASSWTSGNNEQFFGPGTRLTVL.

The rearrangement links TRBV5-1 to TRBJ1-1, with 8 bases fitting TRBD1. Germline values: CDR1 SGHRS, CDR2 YFSETQ. The CDR3 runs to 21 residues. With 4 bases clipped from V and 1 base from J, the junction kept 24 bases outside the gene matches. In DNA, the CDR3 is TGCGCCAGCAGCCCATCCCCCCCCAGGGGGCAGGGCCCTCGGCGGAACACTGAAGCTTTCTTT. It is translated as CASSPSPPRGQGPRRNTEAFF.

J is TRBJ2-7 and V is TRBV7-2, with D tentatively TRBD1 (6 bases). The V gene lost 1 base and the J gene lost 5 bases, with 21 bases spanning the gap. This CDR3 region has 17 residues. From germline, CDR1 is SGHTA and CDR2 FQGNSA. The CDR3, as DNA: TGTGCCAGCAGCTTAGATTGGAAGGCAGGGGTTTCGAACGAGCAGTACTTC. Residues: CASSLDWKAGVSNEQYF.

In DNA, the CDR3 is TGTGCCAGCAGCTTGGGTGTAGTGCCCTACGAGCAGTACTTC. It specifies CASSLGVVPYEQYF. The gene calls are TRBV5-5 and TRBJ2-7; D gene uncertain. V gave up 0 bases and J gave up 2 bases, with 9 bases separating them. This CDR3 is 14 amino acids long. The germline gives CDR1 SGHKS, CDR2 YYEKEE (reference sequence).

The rearrangement uses TRBV2 and TRBJ2-7, with 10 bases aligning to TRBD2. Trimming removed 8 bases from V and 2 bases from J; junction bases left unmatched: 6. The CDR3 runs to 14 residues. Germline values: CDR1 SNHLY, CDR2 FYNNEI. CDR3 bases: TGTGCCAGCGAAAAGAGCGGGAGGGCCTACGAGCAGTACTTC. This encodes CASEKSGRAYEQYF.

This chain joins TRBV5-1 and TRBJ2-2, with D possibly matching TRBD1 (6 bases). V was trimmed by 2 bases and J by 5 bases, leaving 10 bases between them. This CDR3 is built from 14 residues. In germline, CDR1 is SGHRS, CDR2 YFSETQ. The CDR3 DNA follows: TGCGCCAGCAGCTTAGGACAGCGTACCGGGGAGCTGTTTTTT. Translating gives CASSLGQRTGELFF.

V is TRBV3-1 (or the pseudogene TRBV3-2) and J is TRBJ1-2, with TRBD1 matching over 12 bases. In germline, CDR1 is LGHDT, CDR2 YNNKEL (reference sequence). V trimming: 4 bases; J trimming: 8 bases; junction bases outside the gene matches: 11. This CDR3 has 16 residues. CDR3 in amino acids: CASSRRLGQGAEGYTF. In DNA form, the CDR3 reads TGTGCCAGCAGCCGCCGTCTGGGACAGGGGGCGGAGGGCTACACCTTC.

The V and J genes are TRBV5-8 and TRBJ1-5, with D perhaps TRBD1 (6 bases). This CDR3 comprises 14 residues. Germline lookup yields CDR1 SGHTS and CDR2 YDEGEE. V dropped 4 bases and J dropped 7 bases, with 15 bases sitting between them. CDR3 amino acids: CASSPTRGGQPQHF. The CDR3 DNA follows: TGTGCCAGCAGCCCCACCAGGGGTGGCCAGCCCCAGCATTTT.

The CDR3 protein is CASSPTGETQYF. As DNA, the CDR3 is TGTGCCAGCTCACCGACAGGGGAGACCCAGTACTTC. The V gene is TRBV18, the J gene TRBJ2-5, with 7 positions matching TRBD1. The CDR3 totals 12 residues. The ends lost 3 bases at V and 5 bases at J; junction bases unmatched: 0. The germline V gene has CDR1 KGHSH and CDR2 LQKENI.

The V gene is TRBV5-4, the J gene TRBJ2-6; the D is unclear. Germline V gives CDR1 SGHNT, CDR2 YYREEE (reference sequence). This CDR3 contains 16 residues. V lost 1 base, J lost 4 bases, and 12 bases lay in between. In DNA form, the CDR3 reads TGTGCCAGCAGCTTGACGACATCGACCGGGGCCAACGTCCTGACTTTC. Protein product: CASSLTTSTGANVLTF.

In its sample, this clone was seen once. For the CDR3, the DNA is TGTGCCAGCAGCTTGACAGGCCGAGTAACCACAGATACGCAGTATTTT. Encoded protein: CASSLTGRVTTDTQYF. The chain carries TRBV5-5 and TRBJ2-3; tentative D call: TRBD1 (5 bases). This CDR3 region has 16 residues. Deletions cut 1 base from V and 2 bases from J, with 14 bases between. Looked up from germline, CDR1 is SGHKS and CDR2 is YYEKEE (reference sequence). Drawing the rest from reference TRBV5-5 and TRBJ2-3, the complete variable domain is DAGVTQSPTHLIKTRGQQVTLRCSPISGHKSVSWYQQVLGQGPQFIFQYYEKEERGRGNFPDRFSARQFPNYSSELNVNALLLGDSALYLCASSLTGRVTTDTQYFGPGTRLTVL.

J is TRBJ2-7 and V is TRBV5-4, with D possibly being TRBD2 (6 bases). Germline-derived CDR1 and CDR2 are SGHNT and YYREEE (reference sequence). The CDR3 extends over 13 amino acids. V was shortened by 0 bases and J by 7 bases, with 11 bases between the two germline ends. CDR3 DNA: TGTGCCAGCAGCTTGGATTGGAGCGGGGAGCAGTACTTC. Protein sequence: CASSLDWSGEQYF.

This chain connects TRBV27 to TRBJ2-5, with a tentative D call TRBD1 (6 bases). The V gene's germline CDR1 is MNHEY and CDR2 SMNVEV (reference sequence). This CDR3 comprises 15 residues. V was pared by 7 bases and J by 2 bases, with 17 bases between. CDR3 bases: TGTGCCAGCACCCCTACGAACAGGGAACAAGAGACCCAGTACTTC. This gives the protein CASTPTNREQETQYF.

The chain employs TRBV6-2 or TRBV6-3 and TRBJ1-5, with no clear D. CDR1 is MNHEY and CDR2 is SVGEGT in the germline V gene. CDR3 length: 14 residues. With 0 bases removed from V and 7 bases from J, the gap between germline ends came to 10 bases. CDR3 residues: CASSYSTSGQPQHF. The CDR3 bases are TGTGCCAGCAGTTACTCGACCTCGGGACAGCCCCAGCATTTT.

This sequence joins TRBV27 and TRBJ2-7, with TRBD1 matching over 9 bases. The CDR3 length is 15 residues. J was trimmed by 4 bases and V by 3 bases; bases with no gene match: 7. Germline V gene lookup returns CDR1 MNHEY and CDR2 SMNVEV (reference sequence). CDR3 nucleotides: TGTGCCAGCAGTTTTGCCCCGGGACAGGGATACGAGCAGTACTTC. Protein sequence: CASSFAPGQGYEQYF.

The J gene is TRBJ2-2, the V gene TRBV11-2; 9 positions agree with TRBD2. Germline values: CDR1 SGHAT, CDR2 FQNNGV. V gave up 4 bases and J gave up 6 bases; unmatched junction bases: 6. CDR3 length equals 15 residues. As DNA, the CDR3 is TGTGCCAGCAGCTCCGCAGCGGGAGGCGCCGGGGAGCTGTTTTTT. Translating it yields CASSSAAGGAGELFF.

The V gene is TRBV9, the J gene TRBJ2-4; D might be TRBD2 (5 bases). The germline V gene encodes CDR1 SGDLS and CDR2 YYNGEE. The germline V and J ends were trimmed by 9 bases and 2 bases, with 12 bases remaining between them. The CDR3 consists of 13 residues. The CDR3 spells CATEGGSKNIQYF. CDR3 nucleotides: TGTGCCACCGAGGGTGGGTCCAAAAACATTCAGTACTTC.

This clone came up a few times. This rearrangement joins TRBV30 to TRBJ1-5; unclear D gene. V was pared by 4 bases and J by 0 bases, with 13 bases between. CDR1 and CDR2 (germline): GTSNPN, SVGIG (reference sequence). The CDR3 contains 15 residues. The CDR3 loop reads CAWTAAGFSNQPQHF. Written as DNA, the CDR3 is TGTGCCTGGACGGCCGCCGGGTTTAGCAATCAGCCCCAGCATTTT.

The J gene is TRBJ1-1, the V gene TRBV7-9, with TRBD1 matching 9 bases. CDR3 length: 16 residues. Germline trimming cut 4 bases from V and 3 bases from J; bases unmatched to any gene: 9. Per the germline V gene, CDR1 is SEHNR and CDR2 is FQNEAQ (reference sequence). CDR3 sequence: CASSSTNRGPDTEAFF. In DNA, the CDR3 is TGTGCCAGCAGCTCAACAAACAGGGGGCCGGACACTGAAGCTTTCTTT. Combining the CDR3 with reference TRBV7-9 and TRBJ1-1 gives the whole variable domain DTGVSQNPRHKITKRGQNVTFRCDPISEHNRLYWYRQTLGQGPEFLTYFQNEAQLEKSRLLSDRFSAERPKGSFSTLEIQRTEQGDSAMYLCASSSTNRGPDTEAFFGQGTRLTVV.

This clone has just one count. The gene calls are TRBV6-5 and TRBJ2-5; 9 bases are a match to TRBD2. Germline-derived CDR1 and CDR2 are MNHEY and SVGAGI. Unmatched junction bases numbered 6, after V lost 2 bases and J lost 2 bases. The CDR3 has 16 amino acids. The CDR3 sequence is CASSYRGSGSQETQYF. CDR3 sequence (DNA): TGTGCCAGCAGTTACAGGGGTAGCGGGAGTCAAGAGACCCAGTACTTC.

This chain links TRBV28 with TRBJ2-7, with 8 bases matching TRBD1. V shed 5 bases, J shed 0 bases, and the junction held 9 bases outside the gene matches. This CDR3 has 16 amino acids. From germline, CDR1 is MDHEN and CDR2 SYDVKM. The CDR3 loop is CASSAPGGRASYEQYF. DNA for the CDR3: TGTGCCAGCAGTGCCCCAGGGGGCCGGGCCTCCTACGAGCAGTACTTC. Full variable domain (missing parts from reference TRBV28 and TRBJ2-7): DVKVTQSSRYLVKRTGEKVFLECVQDMDHENMFWYRQDPGLGLRLIYFSYDVKMKEKGDIPEGYSVSREKKERFSLILESASTNQTSMYLCASSAPGGRASYEQYFGPGTRLTVT.

V usage is TRBV11-2 and J usage is TRBJ2-3; 15 bases are a match to TRBD2. V was pared by 1 base and J by 4 bases, with 6 bases of the junction left unmatched. The CDR3 runs 18 residues. Germline CDR1 is SGHAT and CDR2 is FQNNGV. The CDR3 here is CASSLAGRTSGRADTQYF. In nucleotides, the CDR3 is TGTGCCAGCAGCTTAGCAGGTCGGACTAGCGGGAGGGCAGATACGCAGTATTTT.

To note about this clone: Sequence at one end of the junction differs from germline and may be a read error. The chain is built from TRBV5-1 and TRBJ1-1; 9 bases line up with TRBD1. Germline loops: CDR1 SGHRS, CDR2 YFSETQ. The CDR3 has 13 amino acids. CDR3 in DNA: TGCGCCAGCAGTTTGGACAGGGGAGCTGAAGCTTTCTTT. This sequence encodes CASSLDRGAEAFF.

This clone was seen once. V and J are TRBV7-2 and TRBJ2-5, with TRBD1 matching over 12 bases. There are 16 residues in the CDR3. Germline V gene sequence: CDR1 SGHTA, CDR2 FQGNSA. V lost 6 bases, J lost 5 bases, and 10 bases stayed unmatched. For the CDR3, the DNA is TGTGCCAGCAGAACCGGGACAGGGGGCGCTAGGGAGACCCAGTACTTC. Amino acids: CASRTGTGGARETQYF.

V and J are TRBV4-3 and TRBJ1-2, with D possibly matching TRBD1 (6 bases). Trimming cost V 0 bases and J 4 bases, with 15 bases left between them. This CDR3 has 16 amino acids. Germline values: CDR1 LGHNA, CDR2 YSLEER. CDR3 in DNA: TGCGCCAGCAGCCAAGATTATGGAAGGACAGCCTATGGCTACACCTTC. Translation gives CASSQDYGRTAYGYTF.